One and the same sample provided the 10 T cell receptor beta chains below, sequenced in a study of T cells in Graves' hyperthyroidism and ophthalmopathy. It was RNA transcripts that yielded the amplified TCR beta CDR3 regions. The TCR CDR3 was amplified in a first-round RT-PCR using the HTBI primer set. TCRdb processed the multiplex PCR reads anew with MiXCR; each CDR3 protein has one entry. Among around 300,000 distinct CDR3 sequences listed, approximately 14% were seen once. The sequencing sample was made of blood. The receptors were gathered from a woman aged 25-40 years with Graves' hyperthyroidism.

This clonotype was detected ten times or more. This sequence joins TRBV6-2 or TRBV6-3 and TRBJ2-5; TRBD2 might be the D (6 bases). V dropped 11 bases and J dropped 5 bases, with 18 bases sitting between them. CDR1 and CDR2 from the germline V gene are MNHEY and SVGEGT. The CDR3 is made up of 13 amino acids. The CDR3 DNA sequence: TGTGCCGCAGGGCGGGGCCTCGGGGAGACCCAGTACTTC. Translating it yields CAAGRGLGETQYF.

This clonotype was detected a few times. The V and J genes are TRBV2 and TRBJ1-5; no definite D call. The CDR3 runs to 13 residues. V lost 1 base, J lost 7 bases, and 8 bases lay in between. CDR1 and CDR2 from the germline V gene are SNHLY and FYNNEI. DNA of the CDR3: TGTGCCAGCAGTGAAGAGTACAGACAGCCCCAGCATTTT. This encodes CASSEEYRQPQHF.

The gene calls are TRBV13 and TRBJ2-6; TRBD2 might be the D (5 bases). Germline V lookup: CDR1 PRHDT, CDR2 FYEKMQ (reference sequence). CDR3 length: 16 residues. Trimming removed 5 bases from V and 2 bases from J, with 13 bases in between. Here the CDR3 DNA reads TGTGCCAGCAGCCCTCGGGGTTTAACTGGGGCCAACGTCCTGACTTTC. It codes for CASSPRGLTGANVLTF.

At least ten counts were recorded for this clonotype. The chain employs TRBV11-2 and TRBJ2-5, with no clear D. CDR3 length: 13 residues. V was pared by 3 bases and J by 2 bases, with 7 bases between. Germline CDR1 reads SGHAT; CDR2 reads FQNNGV. The CDR3 loop reads CASSFGGQETQYF. In nucleotides, the CDR3 is TGTGCCAGCAGCTTTGGCGGTCAAGAGACCCAGTACTTC. The full variable domain, its missing parts supplied by reference TRBV11-2 and TRBJ2-5, is EAGVAQSPRYKIIEKRQSVAFWCNPISGHATLYWYQQILGQGPKLLIQFQNNGVVDDSQLPKDRFSAERLKGVDSTLKIQPAKLEDSAVYLCASSFGGQETQYFGPGTRLLVL.

V usage is TRBV19 and J usage is TRBJ2-7; D tentatively reads TRBD1 or TRBD2 (5 bases each). Germline loops: CDR1 LNHDA, CDR2 SQIVND (reference sequence). The CDR3 consists of 16 residues. V lost 6 bases, J lost 3 bases, and 21 bases lay in between. Written as DNA, the CDR3 is TGTGCCAGTAGAAGTATGGTCCCAGGGCGGGTCTACGAGCAGTACTTC. This encodes CASRSMVPGRVYEQYF.

This clonotype was seen at least ten times. The gene calls are TRBV10-2 and TRBJ2-7; D might be TRBD2 (6 bases). The V and J ends lost 8 bases and 3 bases respectively, with 14 bases between them. This CDR3 comprises 13 residues. Germline V gene sequence: CDR1 WSHSY, CDR2 SAAADI. The CDR3 DNA reads as TGCGCCAGCCCAGGGACTGATTACTACGAGCAGTACTTC. It encodes CASPGTDYYEQYF.

The table lists this clonotype with many counts. The J gene is TRBJ2-1, the V gene TRBV24-1; no definite D call. Trimming removed 4 bases at V and 14 bases at J, with 14 bases between. Germline V gene lookup returns CDR1 KGHDR and CDR2 SFDVKD. The CDR3 is made up of 12 amino acids. In DNA form, the CDR3 reads TGTGCCACCAGTGACTCCTCCAGGAAGGAGTTCTTC. It codes for CATSDSSRKEFF.

The rearrangement uses TRBV25-1 and TRBJ2-4; 8 positions match TRBD2. The CDR3 is 12 amino acids. Germline values: CDR1 MGHDK, CDR2 SYGVNS. J lost 9 bases, V lost 5 bases, and 3 bases had no gene match. The CDR3 protein is CASSPGGGIQYF. CDR3 coding DNA: TGTGCCAGCAGTCCGGGAGGGGGCATTCAGTACTTC. The complete variable domain, with remaining parts taken from reference TRBV25-1 and TRBJ2-4, reads EADIYQTPRYLVIGTGKKITLECSQTMGHDKMYWYQQDPGMELHLIHYSYGVNSTEKGDLSSESTVSRIRTEHFPLTLESARPSHTSQYLCASSPGGGIQYFGAGTRLSVL.

This clonotype was seen at least ten times. The chain uses TRBV18 and TRBJ1-1; no clear D. The germline gives CDR1 KGHSH, CDR2 LQKENI. This CDR3 has 15 amino acids. Trimming took off 4 bases at V and 4 bases at J, with 16 bases between the two ends. The CDR3 region is CASSQMVSGGTEAFF. The CDR3 DNA reads TGTGCCAGCTCACAAATGGTTTCGGGCGGCACTGAAGCTTTCTTT.

This clonotype has at least ten counts. V gene TRBV11-2 combines with J gene TRBJ2-5; D is possibly TRBD1 (6 bases). The CDR3 is 14 amino acids. V lost 4 bases and J 5 bases, leaving 14 bases between the germline ends. The germline gives CDR1 SGHAT, CDR2 FQNNGV. DNA for the CDR3: TGTGCCAGCAGCTCCCCTCGGGACACTGAGACCCAGTACTTC. Encoded protein: CASSSPRDTETQYF.